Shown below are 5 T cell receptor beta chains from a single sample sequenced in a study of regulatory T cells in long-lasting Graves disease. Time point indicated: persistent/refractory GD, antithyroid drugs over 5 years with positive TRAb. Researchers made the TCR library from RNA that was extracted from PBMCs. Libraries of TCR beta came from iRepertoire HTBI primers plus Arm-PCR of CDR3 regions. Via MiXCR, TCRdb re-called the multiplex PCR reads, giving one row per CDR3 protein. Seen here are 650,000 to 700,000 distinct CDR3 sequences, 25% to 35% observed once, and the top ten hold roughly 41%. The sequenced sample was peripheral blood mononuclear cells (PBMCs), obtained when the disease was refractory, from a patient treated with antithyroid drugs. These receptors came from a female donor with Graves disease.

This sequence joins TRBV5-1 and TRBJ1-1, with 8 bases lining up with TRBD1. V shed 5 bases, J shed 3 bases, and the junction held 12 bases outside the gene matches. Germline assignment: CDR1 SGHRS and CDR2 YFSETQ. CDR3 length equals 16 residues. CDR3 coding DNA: TGCGCCAGCAGTTCGGACAGGGTCAGTCTTCACACTGAAGCTTTCTTT. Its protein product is CASSSDRVSLHTEAFF.

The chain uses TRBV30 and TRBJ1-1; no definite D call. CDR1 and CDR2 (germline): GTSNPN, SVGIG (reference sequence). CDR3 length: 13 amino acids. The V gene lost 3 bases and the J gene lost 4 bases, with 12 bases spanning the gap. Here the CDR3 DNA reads TGTGCCTGGAGCCGGGCCTGGGGCACTGAAGCTTTCTTT. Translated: CAWSRAWGTEAFF. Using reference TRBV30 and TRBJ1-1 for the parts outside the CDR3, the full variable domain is SQTIHQWPATLVQPVGSPLSLECTVEGTSNPNLYWYRQAAGRGLQLLFYSVGIGQISSEVPQNLSASRPQDRQFILSSKKLLLSDSGFYLCAWSRAWGTEAFFGQGTRLTVV.

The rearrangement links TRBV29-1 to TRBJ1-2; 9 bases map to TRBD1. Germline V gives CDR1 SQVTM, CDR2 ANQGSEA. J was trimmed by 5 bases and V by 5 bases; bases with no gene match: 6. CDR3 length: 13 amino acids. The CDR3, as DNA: TGCAGCGTTTCAGCACAGGGGGCTTATGGCTACACCTTC. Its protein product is CSVSAQGAYGYTF.

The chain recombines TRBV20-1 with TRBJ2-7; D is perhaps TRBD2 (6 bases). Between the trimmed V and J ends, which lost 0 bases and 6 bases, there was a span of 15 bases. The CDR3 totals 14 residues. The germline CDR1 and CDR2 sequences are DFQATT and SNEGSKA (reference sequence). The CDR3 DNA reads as TGCAGTGCTAGAGATCGGGGACTCTGGCGCGAGCAGTACTTC. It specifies CSARDRGLWREQYF.

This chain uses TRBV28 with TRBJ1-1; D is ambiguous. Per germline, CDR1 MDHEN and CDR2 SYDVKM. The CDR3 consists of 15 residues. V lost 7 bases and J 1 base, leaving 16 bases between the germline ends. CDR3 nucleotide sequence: TGTGCCAGCAAGAAAATGAGGAGCGGGAACACTGAAGCTTTCTTT. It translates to CASKKMRSGNTEAFF.